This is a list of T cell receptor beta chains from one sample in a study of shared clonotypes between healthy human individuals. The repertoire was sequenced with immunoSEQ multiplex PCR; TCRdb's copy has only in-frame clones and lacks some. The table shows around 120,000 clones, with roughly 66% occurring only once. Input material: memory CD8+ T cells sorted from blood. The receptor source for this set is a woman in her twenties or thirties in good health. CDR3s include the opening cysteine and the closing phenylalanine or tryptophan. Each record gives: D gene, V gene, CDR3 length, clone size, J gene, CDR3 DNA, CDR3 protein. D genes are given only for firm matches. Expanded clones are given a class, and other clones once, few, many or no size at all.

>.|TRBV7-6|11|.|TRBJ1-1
TGTGCCAGCAGCTTTTGGACTGAAGCTTTCTTT
CASSFWTEAFF
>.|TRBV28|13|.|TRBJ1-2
TGTGCCAGCAGTTTATCGGGTCTCTATGGCTACACCTTC
CASSLSGLYGYTF
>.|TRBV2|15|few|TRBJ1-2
TGTGCCAGCAGTGAAGGGCAGGCTCTTTTCTATGGCTACACCTTC
CASSEGQALFYGYTF
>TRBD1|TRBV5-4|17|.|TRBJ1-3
TGTGCCAGCAGGCCTGGGACAGGGGAGGATTCTGGAAACACCATATATTTT
CASRPGTGEDSGNTIYF
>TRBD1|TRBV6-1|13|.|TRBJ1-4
TGTGCCAGCAGTGGGGGACAGGGGGCTTTGCTGTTTTTT
CASSGGQGALLFF
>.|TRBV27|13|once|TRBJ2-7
TGTGCCAGCAGTTTTTCGGGTGGGTACGAGCAGTACTTC
CASSFSGGYEQYF
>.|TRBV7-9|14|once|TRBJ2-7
TGTGCCAGCAGCGGAGGTGACACCTACTACGAGCAGTACTTC
CASSGGDTYYEQYF
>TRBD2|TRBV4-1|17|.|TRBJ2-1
TGCGCCAGCAGCCAAAGCTTGCGGGAGAGCTCCTACAATGAGCAGTTCTTC
CASSQSLRESSYNEQFF
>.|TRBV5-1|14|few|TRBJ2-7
TGCGCCAGCAGCTTGGAGGGTCCCCCTTACGAGCAGTACTTC
CASSLEGPPYEQYF
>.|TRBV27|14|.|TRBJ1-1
TGTGCCAGCAGTTTCGGGGGCCTGAACACTGAAGCTTTCTTT
CASSFGGLNTEAFF
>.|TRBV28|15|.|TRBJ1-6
TGTGCCAGCAGTAAGGGAACAACCGATAATTCACCCCTCCACTTT
CASSKGTTDNSPLHF
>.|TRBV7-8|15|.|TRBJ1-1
TGTGCCAGCAGCCAAACAGATAGGGCCAACACTGAAGCTTTCTTT
CASSQTDRANTEAFF
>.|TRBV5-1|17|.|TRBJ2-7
TGCGCCAGCAGCCTCAAACCCTCCAGCGCCAGCTCCTACGAGCAGTACTTC
CASSLKPSSASSYEQYF
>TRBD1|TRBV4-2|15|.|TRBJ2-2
TGTGCCAGCAGTTCCGGGACAGCATTCACCGGGGAGCTGTTTTTT
CASSSGTAFTGELFF
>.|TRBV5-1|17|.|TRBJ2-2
TGCGCCAGCAGCCGGACCGGCGGGGACACGAACACCGGGGAGCTGTTTTTT
CASSRTGGDTNTGELFF
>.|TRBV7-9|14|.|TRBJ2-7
TGTGCCAGCAGCTTAGCGTATGAGGACTACGAGCAGTACTTC
CASSLAYEDYEQYF
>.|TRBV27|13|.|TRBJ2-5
TGTGCCAGCAGTCCCTTTTCTCCAGAGACCCAGTACTTC
CASSPFSPETQYF
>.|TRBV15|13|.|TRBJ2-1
TGTGCCACCAGCAGAGATTGGCAGGATGAGCAGTTCTTC
CATSRDWQDEQFF
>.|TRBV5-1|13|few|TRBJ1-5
TGCGCCAGCAGCTTGGAAGGGGGGCAGCCCCAGCATTTT
CASSLEGGQPQHF
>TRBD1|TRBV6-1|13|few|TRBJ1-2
TGTGCCAGCAGCCGGGACAGTAACTATGGCTACACCTTC
CASSRDSNYGYTF
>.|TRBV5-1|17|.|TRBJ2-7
TGCGCCAGCAGCTCGCACGATCGGACCCCTGGGACCTACGAGCAGTACTTC
CASSSHDRTPGTYEQYF
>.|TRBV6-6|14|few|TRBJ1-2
TGTGCCAGCAGTTACTGGGACTCGGGCTATGGCTACACCTTC
CASSYWDSGYGYTF
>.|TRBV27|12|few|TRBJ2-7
TGTGCCACACAGGGTCAGGGATACGAGCAGTACTTC
CATQGQGYEQYF
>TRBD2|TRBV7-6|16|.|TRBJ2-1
TGTGCCAGCAGCATGACTAGCGGGAGCTCCTACAATGAGCAGTTCTTC
CASSMTSGSSYNEQFF
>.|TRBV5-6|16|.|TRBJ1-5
TGTGCCAGCAGCTACAATATGGGGGTATACGATCAGCCCCAGCATTTT
CASSYNMGVYDQPQHF
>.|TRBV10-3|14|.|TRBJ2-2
TGTGCCATGCGTACGATTTCCGACACCGGGGAGCTGTTTTTT
CAMRTISDTGELFF
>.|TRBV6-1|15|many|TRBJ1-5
TGTGCCAGCAGTCCGGACTTGTATAGCAATCAGCCCCAGCATTTT
CASSPDLYSNQPQHF
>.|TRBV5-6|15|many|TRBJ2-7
TGTGCCAGCAGCGGGGGTGTTGGGTTTCCGTACGAGCAGTACTTC
CASSGGVGFPYEQYF
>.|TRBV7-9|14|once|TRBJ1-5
TGTGCCAGCAGCCCCGCCGGGCGCAATCAGCCCCAGCATTTT
CASSPAGRNQPQHF
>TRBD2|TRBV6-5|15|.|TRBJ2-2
TGTGCCAGCAGTCTCGGGACTAGCGACACCGGGGAGCTGTTTTTT
CASSLGTSDTGELFF
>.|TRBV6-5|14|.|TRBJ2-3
TGTGCCAGCAGACCACCCGTCCCCACAGATACGCAGTATTTT
CASRPPVPTDTQYF
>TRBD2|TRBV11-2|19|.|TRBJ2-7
TGTGCCAGCAGCTTACCTTCCCTAGCGGGAGGGCCTAGCTCCTACGAGCAGTACTTC
CASSLPSLAGGPSSYEQYF
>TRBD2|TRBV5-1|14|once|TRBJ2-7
TGCGCCAGCAGCTTGGGGCGGGACTACTACGAGCAGTACTTC
CASSLGRDYYEQYF
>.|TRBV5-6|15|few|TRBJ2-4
TGTGCCAGCAGCTTGGCCACAGGGCTCAGCAACATTCAGTACTTC
CASSLATGLSNIQYF
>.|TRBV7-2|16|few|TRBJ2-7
TGTGCCAGCAGCTTAGTACCTAGCGTCTCTAGGTACGAGCAGTACTTC
CASSLVPSVSRYEQYF
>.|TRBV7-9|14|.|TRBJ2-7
TGTGCCAGCAGCTTAGCGTCGGGGGCTGCCGAGCAGTACTTC
CASSLASGAAEQYF
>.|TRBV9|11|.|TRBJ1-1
TGTGCCAGCAGTTCAGAGACTGAAGCTTTCTTT
CASSSETEAFF
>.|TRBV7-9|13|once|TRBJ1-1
TGTGCCAGCAGCTTACTCCGGAACACTGAAGCTTTCTTT
CASSLLRNTEAFF
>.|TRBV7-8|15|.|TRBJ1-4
TGTGCCAGCAGCTTTGGGGAGGCAACTAATGAAAAACTGTTTTTT
CASSFGEATNEKLFF
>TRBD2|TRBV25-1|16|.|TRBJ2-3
TGTGCCAGCAGTGAAGGGACTAGCGGGAGCACAGATACGCAGTATTTT
CASSEGTSGSTDTQYF
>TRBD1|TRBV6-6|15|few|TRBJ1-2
TGTGCCAGCAGTTACTCCGACAGGGGGGACTATGGCTACACCTTC
CASSYSDRGDYGYTF
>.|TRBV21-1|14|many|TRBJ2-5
TGTGCCAGCAAGAGCCGGGACAGCCAAGAGACCCAGTACTTC
CASKSRDSQETQYF
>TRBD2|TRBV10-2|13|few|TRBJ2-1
TGCGCCACCGGAGCTAGCGGTTACAATGAGCAGTTCTTC
CATGASGYNEQFF
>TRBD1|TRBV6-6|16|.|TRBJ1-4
TGTGCCAGCAGCCTCGGGGAGACAGGGAGGAATGAAAAACTGTTTTTT
CASSLGETGRNEKLFF
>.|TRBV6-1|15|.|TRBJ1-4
TGTGCCAGCAGTGAACTGGGCGGGGTGGGTGAAAAACTGTTTTTT
CASSELGGVGEKLFF
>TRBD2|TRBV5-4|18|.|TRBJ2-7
TGTGCCAGCAGCTCTGGACTAGCGGGACCCAAATCTACTCGGGAGCAGTACTTC
CASSSGLAGPKSTREQYF
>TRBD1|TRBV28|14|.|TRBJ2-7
TGTGCCAGCAGGGGACCGGGACAGGGTCACGAGCAGTACTTC
CASRGPGQGHEQYF
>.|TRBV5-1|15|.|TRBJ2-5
TGCGCCAGCAGCTTGGGGGGGCGCGCCCAAGAGACCCAGTACTTC
CASSLGGRAQETQYF
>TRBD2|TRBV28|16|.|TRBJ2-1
TGTGCCAGCAGTTCTCGGACTAGCGGCTTGAACAATGAGCAGTTCTTC
CASSSRTSGLNNEQFF
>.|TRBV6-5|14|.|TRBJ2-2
TGTGCCAGCAGTTACTCGATGGTCGCCGGGGAGCTGTTTTTT
CASSYSMVAGELFF
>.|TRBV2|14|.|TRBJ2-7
TGTGCCAGCAGTGTTTTCCCGGGGAACTACGAGCAGTACTTC
CASSVFPGNYEQYF
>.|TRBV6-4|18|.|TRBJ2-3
TGTGCCAGCAGCCTAAGGAAGGCTGGAGCCGAGGGCACAGATACGCAGTATTTT
CASSLRKAGAEGTDTQYF
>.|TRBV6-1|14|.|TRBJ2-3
TGTGCCAGCAGTCCCCCTACCGACCTGGATACGCAGTATTTT
CASSPPTDLDTQYF